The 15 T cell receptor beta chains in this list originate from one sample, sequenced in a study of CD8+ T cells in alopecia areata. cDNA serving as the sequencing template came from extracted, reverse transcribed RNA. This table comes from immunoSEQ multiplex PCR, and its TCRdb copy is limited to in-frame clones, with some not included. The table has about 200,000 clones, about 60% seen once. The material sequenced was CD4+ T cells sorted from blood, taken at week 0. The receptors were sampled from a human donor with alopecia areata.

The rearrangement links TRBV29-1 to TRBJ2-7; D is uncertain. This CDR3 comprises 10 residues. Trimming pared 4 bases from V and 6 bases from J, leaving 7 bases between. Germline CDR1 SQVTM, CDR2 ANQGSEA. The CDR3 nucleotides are TGCAGCGTTGGAGGATCCGAGCAGTACTTC. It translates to CSVGGSEQYF.

In DNA form, the CDR3 reads TGTGCCAGCAGTTCCCAGAGATACTCTTCACCCCTCCACTTT. Protein: CASSSQRYSSPLHF. This rearrangement joins TRBV6-6 to TRBJ1-6; D remains unclear. This CDR3 comprises 14 residues. Germline CDR1 reads MNHNY; CDR2 reads SVGAGI (reference sequence). With 4 bases removed from V and 9 bases from J, the gap between germline ends came to 13 bases.

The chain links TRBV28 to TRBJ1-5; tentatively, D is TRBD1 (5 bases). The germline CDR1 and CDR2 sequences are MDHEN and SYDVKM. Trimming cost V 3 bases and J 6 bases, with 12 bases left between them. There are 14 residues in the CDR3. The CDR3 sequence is CASSFQGKGQPQHF. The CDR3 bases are TGTGCCAGCAGTTTTCAGGGAAAAGGTCAGCCCCAGCATTTT.

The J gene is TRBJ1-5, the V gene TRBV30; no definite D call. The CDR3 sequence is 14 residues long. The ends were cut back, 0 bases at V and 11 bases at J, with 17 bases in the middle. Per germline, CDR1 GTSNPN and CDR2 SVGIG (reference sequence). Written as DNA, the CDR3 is TGTGCCTGGAGTGTAAGTCAGAACGAGCGGACCCAGCATTTT. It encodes CAWSVSQNERTQHF.

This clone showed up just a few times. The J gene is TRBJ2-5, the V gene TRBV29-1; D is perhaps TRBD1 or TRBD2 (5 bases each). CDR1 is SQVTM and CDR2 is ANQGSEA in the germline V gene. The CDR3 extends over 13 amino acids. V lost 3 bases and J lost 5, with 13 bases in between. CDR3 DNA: TGCAGCGTTGAGGGACGTTACGGCGAGACCCAGTACTTC. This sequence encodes CSVEGRYGETQYF.

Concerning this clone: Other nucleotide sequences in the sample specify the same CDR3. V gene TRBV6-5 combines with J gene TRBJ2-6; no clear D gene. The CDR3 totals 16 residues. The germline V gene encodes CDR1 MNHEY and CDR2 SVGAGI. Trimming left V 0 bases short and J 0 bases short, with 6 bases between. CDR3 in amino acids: CASSYSQSSGANVLTF. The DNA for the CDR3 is TGTGCCAGCAGTTACTCCCAGAGCTCTGGGGCCAACGTCCTGACTTTC.

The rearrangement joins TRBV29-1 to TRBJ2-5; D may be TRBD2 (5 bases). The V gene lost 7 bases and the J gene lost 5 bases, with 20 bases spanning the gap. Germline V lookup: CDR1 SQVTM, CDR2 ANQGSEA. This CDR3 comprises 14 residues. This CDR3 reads CSASRLFGRETQYF. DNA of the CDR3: TGCAGCGCTTCCAGACTATTCGGACGGGAGACCCAGTACTTC.

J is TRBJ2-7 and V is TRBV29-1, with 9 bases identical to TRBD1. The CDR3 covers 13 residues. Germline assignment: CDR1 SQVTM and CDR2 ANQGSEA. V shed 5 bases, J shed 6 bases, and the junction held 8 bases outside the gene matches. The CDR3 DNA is TGCAGCGTTCGGGGGGACAGGGTGGCCGAGCAGTACTTC. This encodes CSVRGDRVAEQYF.

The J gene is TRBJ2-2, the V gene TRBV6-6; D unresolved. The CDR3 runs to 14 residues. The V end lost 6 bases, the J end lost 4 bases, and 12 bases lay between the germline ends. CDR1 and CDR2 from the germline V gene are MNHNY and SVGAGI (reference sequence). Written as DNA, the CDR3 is TGTGCCAGCAGCGAAGGCCTCCGCACCGGGGAGCTGTTTTTT. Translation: CASSEGLRTGELFF.

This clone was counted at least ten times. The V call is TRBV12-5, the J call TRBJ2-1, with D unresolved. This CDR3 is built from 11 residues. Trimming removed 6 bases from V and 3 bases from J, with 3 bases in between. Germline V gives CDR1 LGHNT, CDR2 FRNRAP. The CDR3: CASGNYNEQFF. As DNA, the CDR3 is TGTGCTAGTGGAAACTACAATGAGCAGTTCTTC. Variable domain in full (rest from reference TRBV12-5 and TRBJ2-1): DARVTQTPRHKVTEMGQEVTMRCQPILGHNTVFWYRQTMMQGLELLAYFRNRAPLDDSGMPKDRFSAEMPDATLATLKIQPSEPRDSAVYFCASGNYNEQFFGPGTRLTVL.

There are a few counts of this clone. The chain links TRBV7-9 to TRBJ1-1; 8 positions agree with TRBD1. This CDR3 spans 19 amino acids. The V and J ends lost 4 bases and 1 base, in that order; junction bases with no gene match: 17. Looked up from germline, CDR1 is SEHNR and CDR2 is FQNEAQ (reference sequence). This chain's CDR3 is CASSSPWGSGGRSNTEAFF. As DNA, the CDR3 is TGTGCCAGCAGCTCCCCATGGGGGTCAGGGGGCCGGTCGAACACTGAAGCTTTCTTT.

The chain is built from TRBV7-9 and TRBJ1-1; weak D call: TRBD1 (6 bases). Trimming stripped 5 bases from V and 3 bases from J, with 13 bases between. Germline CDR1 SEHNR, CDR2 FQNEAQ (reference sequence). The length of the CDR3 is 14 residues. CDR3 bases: TGTGCCAGCAGCGCACAGGGAGGGTACACTGAAGCTTTCTTT. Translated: CASSAQGGYTEAFF.

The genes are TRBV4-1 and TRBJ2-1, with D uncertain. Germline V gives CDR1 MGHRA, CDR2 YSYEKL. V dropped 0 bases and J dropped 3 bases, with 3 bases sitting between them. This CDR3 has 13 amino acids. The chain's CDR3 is CASSQDSYNEQFF. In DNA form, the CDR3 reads TGCGCCAGCAGCCAAGACAGCTACAATGAGCAGTTCTTC.

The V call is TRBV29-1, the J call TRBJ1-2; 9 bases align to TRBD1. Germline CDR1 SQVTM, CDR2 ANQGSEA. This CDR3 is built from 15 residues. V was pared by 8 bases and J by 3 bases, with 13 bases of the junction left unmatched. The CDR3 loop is CSTAVPGQGDYGYTF. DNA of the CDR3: TGCAGCACGGCGGTACCGGGACAGGGTGACTATGGCTACACCTTC.

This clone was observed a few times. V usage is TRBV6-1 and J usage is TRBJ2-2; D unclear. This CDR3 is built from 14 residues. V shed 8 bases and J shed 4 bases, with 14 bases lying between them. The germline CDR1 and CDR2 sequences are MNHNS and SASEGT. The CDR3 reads CASPRVGRTGELFF. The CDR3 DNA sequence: TGTGCCAGCCCACGAGTCGGCCGCACCGGGGAGCTGTTTTTT.